A selection of T cell receptor beta chains follows, all from one sample in a study of control samples from healthy donors and cancer patients. Sequenced by immunoSEQ multiplex PCR; TCRdb stores in-frame clones only, minus some. This sample has tens of thousands of clones, with 80% found just once. The sequenced sample was blood. These receptor sequences come from a man aged 65 to 85 in good health. Each CDR3 is given with its conserved first and last residue. The order of the fields is D gene, J gene, clone size, V gene, CDR3 protein, CDR3 DNA. A D gene is named only where the DNA matches it firmly. Some rows have no size entry. The others give once, few or many, or a class for an expanded clone.

>.|TRBJ1-3|.|TRBV5-1
CASSLDSAGNTIYF
TGCGCCAGCAGCTTGGACAGCGCTGGAAACACCATATATTTT
>TRBD1|TRBJ1-5|.|TRBV19
CASSIGVATGGGQPQHF
TGTGCCAGTAGTATTGGTGTAGCGACAGGGGGCGGTCAGCCCCAGCATTTT
>.|TRBJ1-4|.|TRBV7-2
CASSLAGGRNEKLFF
TGTGCCAGCAGCTTGGCCGGCGGACGTAATGAAAAACTGTTTTTT
>TRBD1|TRBJ1-2|.|TRBV10-1
CASSGNRGYGYTF
TGCGCCAGCAGTGGGAACAGGGGCTATGGCTACACCTTC
>.|TRBJ2-2|.|TRBV5-1
CASSSSPGIITGELFF
TGCGCCAGCAGCTCTTCTCCGGGGATAATTACCGGGGAGCTGTTTTTT
>.|TRBJ2-1|.|TRBV19
CASSTWGGADNEQFF
TGTGCCAGTAGCACCTGGGGGGGGGCTGACAATGAGCAGTTCTTC
>TRBD1|TRBJ2-2|once|TRBV7-8
CASSAGTGGAYTGELFF
TGTGCCAGCAGCGCCGGGACAGGGGGCGCTTATACCGGGGAGCTGTTTTTT
>.|TRBJ2-1|.|TRBV6-5
CASSSWDSYNEQFF
TGTGCCAGCAGTTCCTGGGACTCCTACAATGAGCAGTTCTTC
>.|TRBJ2-3|.|TRBV2
CASRDSFTDTQYF
TGTGCCAGCCGGGACTCCTTCACAGATACGCAGTATTTT
>.|TRBJ2-1|.|TRBV7-3
CASSQGADNEQFF
TGTGCCAGCAGCCAAGGGGCAGACAATGAGCAGTTCTTC
>.|TRBJ1-1|.|TRBV30
CAWSVQSSAFF
TGTGCCTGGAGTGTTCAGTCGAGCGCTTTCTTT
>.|TRBJ1-4|.|TRBV7-9
CASSSVGPNEKLFF
TGTGCCAGCAGCTCGGTGGGACCTAATGAAAAACTGTTTTTT
>.|TRBJ1-2|.|TRBV4-2
CASSQEGYGYTF
TGTGCCAGCAGCCAAGAAGGATATGGCTACACCTTC
>.|TRBJ1-3|medium-sized|TRBV7-9
CASSLKRRIGNTIYF
TGTGCCAGCAGCTTAAAAAGAAGAATTGGAAACACCATATATTTT
>TRBD1|TRBJ1-5|.|TRBV7-2
CASSLRTGDSQPQHF
TGTGCCAGCAGCTTACGGACAGGGGATAGTCAGCCCCAGCATTTT
>TRBD1|TRBJ1-2|.|TRBV7-9
CASSSGTGGIYGYTF
TGTGCCAGCAGCTCCGGGACAGGGGGGATCTATGGCTACACCTTC
>.|TRBJ2-1|.|TRBV7-8
CASSLEYGDYNEQFF
TGTGCCAGCAGCTTAGAATATGGGGACTACAATGAGCAGTTCTTC
>.|TRBJ1-2|.|TRBV6-1
CASSENDLLGYTF
TGTGCCAGCAGTGAGAACGACTTGTTGGGCTACACCTTC
>TRBD1|TRBJ2-7|.|TRBV11-2
CASSPRTGAAYEQYF
TGTGCCAGCAGCCCGCGGACAGGGGCGGCGTACGAGCAGTACTTC
>.|TRBJ2-1|.|TRBV5-4
CASSLSWAGYNNEQFF
TGTGCCAGCAGCTTGTCTTGGGCAGGGTATAACAATGAGCAGTTCTTC
>.|TRBJ2-1|.|TRBV5-5
CASSLRTYSYNEQFF
TGTGCCAGCAGCTTGAGAACATACTCCTACAATGAGCAGTTCTTC
>.|TRBJ2-1|.|TRBV18
CASSPSRNEQFF
TGTGCCAGCTCACCATCGAGAAATGAGCAGTTCTTC
>TRBD2|TRBJ2-1|.|TRBV6-4
CASALAGASANEQFF
TGTGCCAGCGCCCTGGCGGGAGCCTCAGCCAATGAGCAGTTCTTC
>.|TRBJ2-7|few|TRBV2
CASSASSYEQYF
TGTGCCAGCAGTGCGAGCTCCTACGAGCAGTACTTC
>TRBD1|TRBJ1-1|.|TRBV11-3
CASSWTGSAGAFF
TGTGCCAGCAGCTGGACAGGGTCTGCGGGAGCTTTCTTT
>.|TRBJ2-7|.|TRBV7-8
CASSLARQSYEQYF
TGTGCCAGCAGCTTAGCGCGACAGTCCTACGAGCAGTACTTC
>.|TRBJ1-1|.|TRBV2
CASHADRNTEAFF
TGTGCCAGCCACGCCGACAGGAACACTGAAGCTTTCTTT
>.|TRBJ2-1|.|TRBV29-1
CSVQGSTENYNEQFF
TGCAGCGTTCAAGGCTCGACTGAAAACTACAATGAGCAGTTCTTC
>TRBD2|TRBJ2-7|.|TRBV15
CATSVGLAGGPYYEQYF
TGTGCCACCAGCGTGGGACTAGCGGGAGGACCCTATTACGAGCAGTACTTC
>.|TRBJ2-6|.|TRBV27
CASSTDTSGANVLTF
TGTGCCAGCAGTACTGACACTTCTGGGGCCAACGTCCTGACTTTC
>TRBD1|TRBJ1-1|.|TRBV6-2/TRBV6-3
CASSYSDRVEWVSTEAFF
TGTGCCAGCAGTTACTCCGACAGGGTGGAATGGGTCTCCACTGAAGCTTTCTTT
>TRBD1|TRBJ2-2|.|TRBV28
CASYMGQGGGELFF
TGTGCCAGCTACATGGGACAGGGTGGCGGGGAGCTGTTTTTT
>.|TRBJ2-3|.|TRBV7-9
CAMGAASKKDTQYF
TGTGCCATGGGGGCGGCTTCGAAAAAAGATACGCAGTATTTT
>TRBD1|TRBJ2-5|.|TRBV14
CASSRWDSGETQYF
TGTGCCAGCAGCCGCTGGGACAGTGGGGAGACCCAGTACTTC
>TRBD2|TRBJ2-3|.|TRBV2
CATKLSGTNTDTQYF
TGTGCCACCAAACTTAGCGGGACCAACACAGATACGCAGTATTTT
>.|TRBJ2-3|few|TRBV29-1
CSVEGAGSGHFSTDTQYF
TGCAGCGTTGAAGGGGCGGGGTCGGGACACTTTAGCACAGATACGCAGTATTTT
>.|TRBJ1-1|.|TRBV12-3/TRBV12-4
CATRTNTEAFF
TGTGCCACCCGGACGAACACTGAAGCTTTCTTT
>.|TRBJ2-7|few|TRBV19
CASSAGRGNEQYF
TGTGCCAGTAGTGCGGGGAGAGGGAACGAGCAGTACTTC
>.|TRBJ1-6|.|TRBV30
CARRGGPNSPLHF
TGTGCCCGAAGGGGAGGGCCCAATTCACCCCTCCACTTT
>.|TRBJ1-2|.|TRBV27
CASSFRMRGGEGYTF
TGTGCCAGCAGTTTTCGGATGAGGGGGGGTGAGGGCTACACCTTC
>.|TRBJ2-4|.|TRBV15
CATSRPGTLAKNIQYF
TGTGCCACCAGCAGACCCGGGACTCTAGCCAAAAACATTCAGTACTTC
>.|TRBJ1-2|.|TRBV5-6
CASSLVSGETGYTF
TGTGCCAGCAGCTTGGTTTCCGGGGAAACAGGCTACACCTTC
>.|TRBJ1-2|.|TRBV19
CASRGDYYGYTF
TGTGCCAGTAGGGGTGACTACTATGGCTACACCTTC
>.|TRBJ1-6|.|TRBV25-1
CAWSSGDGNSPLHF
TGTGCCTGGTCGTCTGGGGACGGGAATTCACCCCTCCACTTT
>.|TRBJ2-7|once|TRBV5-1
CASSFGSVGSYEQYF
TGCGCCAGCAGCTTTGGGTCAGTTGGATCCTACGAGCAGTACTTC